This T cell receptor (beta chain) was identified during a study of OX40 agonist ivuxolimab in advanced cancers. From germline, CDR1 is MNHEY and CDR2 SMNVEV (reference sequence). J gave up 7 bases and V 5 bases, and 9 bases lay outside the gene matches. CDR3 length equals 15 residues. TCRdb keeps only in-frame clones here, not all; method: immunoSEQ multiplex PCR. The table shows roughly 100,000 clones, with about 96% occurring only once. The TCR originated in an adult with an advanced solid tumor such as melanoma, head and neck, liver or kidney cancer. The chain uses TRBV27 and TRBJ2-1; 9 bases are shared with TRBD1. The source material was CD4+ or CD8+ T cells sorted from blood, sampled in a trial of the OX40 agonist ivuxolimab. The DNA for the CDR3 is TGTGCCAGCAGTACCACCGGGACAGGGATGAATGAGCAGTTCTTC. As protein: CASSTTGTGMNEQFF.